Below are 14 T cell receptor beta chains sequenced from a single sample in a study of T cell responses to AZD1222 COVID-19 vaccine (dated by TCRdb to the early 2020s). According to the study, the label for this sample's time point signals: about 28 days (+/-7) after the second vaccine dose. Library generation was performed with the immunoSEQ multiplex PCR assay. TCRdb obtained this table from immuneACCESS and retained in-frame rearrangements with V and J assigned. These tables miss some clones; where compared with another copy, unresolved V genes account for less than half of the shortfall, and the remainder is unexplained. This sample comprises about 120,000 clones, 94% of them detected only once. The ten largest account for around 3% of the sample. Here the sequenced sample was peripheral blood, taken 28 days after the second AZD1222 dose. The origin of the receptors is an adult who received the AZD1222 COVID-19 vaccine.

This sequence joins TRBV5-1 and TRBJ1-2; 7 nucleotides line up with TRBD1. This CDR3 has 12 residues. V was clipped by 0 bases and J by 8 bases; unmatched bases: 1. Germline CDR1 and CDR2: SGHRS and YFSETQ. CDR3 bases: TGCGCCAGCAGCTTGGCCAGGGGGGGCTACACCTTC. This gives the protein CASSLARGGYTF.

The rearrangement uses TRBV5-1 and TRBJ2-5; no clear D gene. The ends were cut back, 4 bases at V and 1 base at J, with 11 bases in the middle. CDR1 and CDR2 (germline): SGHRS, YFSETQ. The CDR3 loop spans 14 amino acids. CDR3 amino acids: CASSARLLQETQYF. CDR3 bases: TGCGCCAGCAGCGCTAGACTGCTCCAAGAGACCCAGTACTTC.

This chain joins TRBV11-2 and TRBJ2-1, with 11 bases aligning to TRBD2. With 4 bases clipped from V and 4 bases from J, the junction kept 3 bases outside the gene matches. CDR1 SGHAT and CDR2 FQNNGV come from the germline V gene. CDR3 length: 15 amino acids. The CDR3 spells CASSSASGGYNEQFF. As DNA, the CDR3 is TGTGCCAGCAGCTCCGCTAGCGGGGGGTACAATGAGCAGTTCTTC.

V usage is TRBV18 and J usage is TRBJ2-1; 15 bases map to TRBD2. CDR1 and CDR2 (germline): KGHSH, LQKENI. This CDR3 comprises 16 residues. V was clipped by 3 bases and J by 9 bases; unmatched bases: 6. The CDR3 coding sequence is TGTGCCAGCTCACCCTTACCGGGACTAGCGGGAGGTGAGCAGTTCTTC. Translated: CASSPLPGLAGGEQFF.

V and J are TRBV5-6 and TRBJ2-3, with D possibly being TRBD2 (5 bases). This CDR3 has 14 residues. V shed 3 bases and J shed 4 bases, with 12 bases lying between them. Germline CDR1 and CDR2: SGHDT and YYEEEE. The CDR3 loop is CASSWNPSPDTQYF. CDR3 nucleotide sequence: TGTGCCAGCAGCTGGAACCCTAGCCCAGATACGCAGTATTTT.

The chain carries TRBV5-4 and TRBJ2-7; D gene unclear. The CDR3 consists of 15 residues. Trimming removed 0 bases at V and 3 bases at J, with 13 bases between. Germline CDR1 SGHNT, CDR2 YYREEE (reference sequence). The CDR3 DNA follows: TGTGCCAGCAGCTTGGGTGGGGTCTCATTCTACGAGCAGTACTTC. Amino acids: CASSLGGVSFYEQYF.

This clone was detected once. The V and J genes are TRBV6-4 and TRBJ2-6; TRBD1 aligns across 9 bases. Trimming at V came to 1 base and at J to 1 base, leaving 5 bases not matched to a gene. The CDR3 is 18 amino acids. The germline V gene encodes CDR1 MRHNA and CDR2 SNTAGT. Here the CDR3 DNA reads TGTGCCAGCAGTGACTTAAACAGGGGGCTTTCTGGGGCCAACGTCCTGACTTTC. This translates into CASSDLNRGLSGANVLTF.

The chain couples TRBV7-2 to TRBJ2-2; the match to TRBD2 covers 10 bases. From germline, CDR1 is SGHTA and CDR2 FQGNSA. V lost 6 bases to trimming and J lost 9 bases; unmatched junction nucleotides: 4. The CDR3 contains 13 residues. CDR3 DNA sequence: TGTGCCAGCAGGGAGCGGGGGGGTCGGGAGCTGTTTTTT. Its protein product is CASRERGGRELFF.

The gene calls are TRBV5-1 and TRBJ2-7; no clear D. This CDR3 has 13 amino acids. The V end lost 0 bases, the J end lost 3 bases, and 7 bases lay between the germline ends. CDR1 and CDR2 from the germline V gene are SGHRS and YFSETQ. Here the CDR3 DNA reads TGCGCCAGCAGCTTGGCCCTCGGCTACGAGCAGTACTTC. Translating it yields CASSLALGYEQYF.

This chain links TRBV11-3 with TRBJ2-1; the D call may be TRBD1 or TRBD2 (6 bases each). This CDR3 spans 15 amino acids. Germline V CDR1 and CDR2: SGHNT, YENEEA. Trimming removed 4 bases at V and 0 bases at J, with 10 bases between. The CDR3, as DNA: TGTGCCAGCAGCTCCGGAGGGGGCTCCTACAATGAGCAGTTCTTC. Encoded protein: CASSSGGGSYNEQFF.

V and J are TRBV6-5 and TRBJ1-2; 8 positions match TRBD1. The V segment lost 6 bases and the J segment 9 bases; nucleotides outside the gene matches: 9. The CDR3 runs to 13 residues. Germline values: CDR1 MNHEY, CDR2 SVGAGI. In DNA, the CDR3 is TGTGCCAGCAGCTGGACAGGGCGGTCTAGCTACACCTTC. It specifies CASSWTGRSSYTF.

The chain uses TRBV6-5 and TRBJ2-7; D is undetermined. Between the trimmed V and J ends, which lost 7 bases and 1 base, there was a span of 11 bases. Germline loops: CDR1 MNHEY, CDR2 SVGAGI. CDR3 length: 13 amino acids. The CDR3 protein is CASIKTGSYEQYF. The CDR3 DNA is TGTGCCAGCATAAAGACGGGTTCCTACGAGCAGTACTTC.

This clone was counted once. The chain links TRBV21-1 to TRBJ1-2. TRBV21-1 is noted as a pseudogene. The CDR3 is 15 residues long. DNA of the CDR3: TGTGCCAGCAGCAAAGCCCCCGACGGAAGGAATGGCTACACCTTC. This sequence encodes CASSKAPDGRNGYTF.

J is TRBJ2-7 and V is TRBV5-1; TRBD2 is a possible D gene (6 bases). Trimming took 1 base from V and 0 from J, leaving 11 bases between them. Germline V gene sequence: CDR1 SGHRS, CDR2 YFSETQ. The CDR3 has 15 amino acids. The DNA for the CDR3 is TGCGCCAGCAGCTTGAAAGGCGGGACCTCCTACGAGCAGTACTTC. Translated, it gives CASSLKGGTSYEQYF.